A selection of T cell receptor beta chains follows, all from one sample in a study of blood T cells in healthy people across ages. TCRdb re-analysed the 5' RACE reads in MiXCR, keeping a single row per CDR3 protein. The sample lists 1.5 million to 2 million distinct CDR3 sequences; 28% were seen once. Sequencing used blood. The source of these receptors is a woman aged 25 to 39 in good health. The CDR3 runs from the conserved cysteine through the conserved F or W. A D gene is named only where the DNA matches it firmly. Only some rows state a clone size, as once, few, many or a class for expanded clones.

TRBJ2-7	TRBV2	many	15	TRBD1	CASSLDRATYYEQYF	TGTGCCAGCAGCCTGGACAGGGCGACTTACTACGAGCAGTACTTC
TRBJ2-5	TRBV2	-	14	-	CASMAGLVGETQYF	TGTGCCAGCATGGCGGGGCTGGTGGGAGAGACCCAGTACTTC
TRBJ2-3	TRBV7-2	-	13	-	CASSLTLADTQYF	TGTGCCAGCAGCCTGACGTTAGCGGATACGCAGTATTTT
TRBJ1-2	TRBV6-1	-	17	-	CASSEVPDRPSNYGYTF	TGTGCCAGCAGTGAAGTCCCAGACAGGCCATCTAACTATGGCTACACCTTC
TRBJ2-1	TRBV5-1	-	15	TRBD2	CASSTRGGAYNEQFF	TGCGCCAGCTCAACCCGCGGGGGAGCTTACAATGAGCAGTTCTTC
TRBJ2-7	TRBV9	-	13	-	CASSLDSIGEQYF	TGTGCCAGCAGCTTGGATAGCATCGGGGAGCAGTACTTC
TRBJ1-1	TRBV29-1	few	12	-	CSVMDSNTEAFF	TGCAGCGTTATGGACTCTAACACTGAAGCTTTCTTT
TRBJ2-7	TRBV7-2	-	16	TRBD2	CASSFFPGGDSDEQYF	TGTGCCAGCAGCTTTTTTCCGGGAGGGGATTCTGACGAGCAGTACTTC
TRBJ2-5	TRBV6-4	-	16	-	CASTLVLWGGLETQYF	TGTGCCAGCACTCTCGTTCTTTGGGGGGGCTTGGAGACCCAGTACTTC
TRBJ2-1	TRBV20-1	many	16	-	CSARRKGGEANNEQFF	TGCAGTGCTAGAAGGAAAGGCGGAGAAGCAAACAATGAGCAGTTCTTC
TRBJ2-3	TRBV5-5	-	13	TRBD1	CASRDRRSDTQYF	TGTGCCAGCCGGGACAGGCGCTCAGATACGCAGTATTTT
TRBJ2-1	TRBV6-6	few	14	-	CASSYGDLHNEQFF	TGTGCCAGCAGTTACGGGGACCTTCACAATGAGCAGTTCTTC
TRBJ1-4	TRBV2	-	14	-	CASSLFRDPEKLFF	TGTGCCAGCAGCCTATTCAGGGACCCTGAAAAACTGTTTTTT
TRBJ1-1	TRBV9	-	16	-	CASSVAQEDPNTEAFF	TGTGCCAGCAGCGTAGCGCAGGAGGATCCGAACACTGAAGCTTTCTTT
TRBJ2-7	TRBV5-5	few	15	-	CASSFTQGFRSEQYF	TGTGCCAGCAGCTTTACTCAGGGGTTCAGGAGCGAGCAGTACTTC
TRBJ2-1	TRBV9	few	14	-	CASILGPTGDEQFF	TGTGCCAGCATCTTGGGCCCCACGGGCGATGAGCAGTTCTTC
TRBJ2-3	TRBV12-3/TRBV12-4	-	16	-	CASSGVGAVSTDTQYF	TGTGCCAGCAGTGGGGTTGGTGCGGTTAGCACAGATACGCAGTATTTT
TRBJ1-2	TRBV6-5	many	15	TRBD1	CASSGHLGQMEGYTF	TGTGCCAGCAGCGGACACCTGGGACAGATGGAAGGCTACACCTTC
TRBJ2-7	TRBV5-1	many	15	TRBD1	CASRAPGTGGYGQYF	TGCGCCAGCCGAGCCCCTGGGACAGGGGGCTACGGGCAGTACTTC
TRBJ2-5	TRBV2	-	13	-	CASHTANQETQYF	TGTGCCAGTCATACAGCAAACCAAGAGACCCAGTACTTC
TRBJ2-7	TRBV7-2	few	16	-	CASSPMGGVISYERYF	TGTGCCAGCAGCCCCATGGGGGGCGTTATCTCCTACGAGCGGTACTTC
TRBJ1-3	TRBV11-2	-	14	-	CASSLVRSGNTIYF	TGTGCCAGCAGCTTAGTTCGGTCTGGAAACACCATATATTTT
TRBJ2-1	TRBV5-1	few	17	TRBD2	CASSPGTSGISYNEQFF	TGCGCCAGCAGCCCCGGGACTAGCGGGATTTCCTACAATGAGCAGTTCTTC
TRBJ2-1	TRBV4-1	few	19	TRBD2	CASSQVPGLAGVRYNEQFF	TGCGCCAGCAGCCAGGTCCCGGGACTAGCGGGAGTGAGATACAATGAGCAGTTCTTC
TRBJ1-1	TRBV4-1	-	15	-	CASSREGVSFAEAFF	TGCGCCAGCAGCCGAGAGGGCGTAAGTTTCGCCGAAGCTTTCTTT
TRBJ2-7	TRBV6-2/TRBV6-3	few	16	TRBD2	CASTKGRLAGEVEQYF	TGTGCCAGCACCAAGGGGAGACTAGCGGGAGAAGTCGAGCAGTACTTC